This TCR beta chain is from a study of shared clonotypes between healthy human individuals. In the study overall: For every donor, three CD4 naive, three CD4 memory, two CD8 naive and one CD8 memory plates were used.

The input for sorted-subset replicate PCRs was 150 to 200 ng DNA, around 27,000 T cell genomes. Here immunoSEQ multiplex PCR was the method, and the copy in TCRdb shows in-frame clones only, minus some. The sample lists about 2,500,000 clones, roughly nine tenths occurring once. Findings and limits, study-wide: Naive subsets generally had larger estimated richness than memory subsets.

With regard to this clone: Its antigen is undetermined.

V dropped 4 bases and J dropped 7; count of bases not matched to a gene: 15. The germline V gene encodes CDR1 SGHVS and CDR2 FQNEAQ. The length of the CDR3 is 16 residues. The specimen sequenced was naive CD4+ T cells sorted from blood. Subset reported: CD45RA+ positively selected. The sequence came from a man aged 18 to 29 in good health. V gene TRBV7-8 combines with J gene TRBJ2-7, with TRBD1 matching over 8 bases. CDR3 loop: CASSSSTGGRFREQYF. In nucleotides, the CDR3 is TGTGCCAGCAGCTCCTCCACAGGGGGACGTTTTCGGGAGCAGTACTTC.